Presented here are 14 T cell receptor beta chains from one specimen sequenced in a study of blood T cell repertoires in COVID-19. Profiled with immunoSEQ multiplex PCR; TCRdb holds only in-frame clones, not every one. The top ten hold around 8.8% of the sample, which has approximately 270,000 clones, approximately 86% seen once. Material: peripheral blood. These receptors originate from a man aged 40-55 years with active or convalescent COVID-19.

The chain carries TRBV9 and TRBJ2-7, with 10 bases aligning to TRBD2. This CDR3 spans 15 amino acids. After removal of 0 bases from V and 4 bases from J, the junction contained 4 bases not matched to a gene. CDR1 is SGDLS, CDR2 YYNGEE, per germline. The CDR3 spells CASSVAASGSYEQYF. The CDR3 DNA is TGTGCCAGCAGCGTAGCGGCTAGCGGGAGTTACGAGCAGTACTTC.

The chain has TRBV25-1 and TRBJ2-5; the match to TRBD2 covers 10 bases. The CDR3 is made up of 14 amino acids. Germline V gene data show CDR1 as MGHDK and CDR2 as SYGVNS. V trimming: 10 bases; J trimming: 5 bases; junction bases outside the gene matches: 10. The CDR3, as DNA: TGTGCCACCCAACTAGCGGGGCAAGTGGAGACCCAGTACTTC. It yields the protein CATQLAGQVETQYF.

V gene TRBV11-2 combines with J gene TRBJ2-7, with 10 bases identical to TRBD2. The V gene end was trimmed by 4 bases and the J gene end by 3 bases; junction bases not matched to a gene: 6. This CDR3 region has 15 residues. Germline V gene lookup returns CDR1 SGHAT and CDR2 FQNNGV. CDR3 region: CASSSLAGALYEQYF. CDR3 DNA sequence: TGTGCCAGCAGCTCCCTAGCGGGGGCCCTCTACGAGCAGTACTTC.

The chain couples TRBV12-2 to TRBJ2-7; the table's D gene call, TRBD2, was not cross checked with the DNA. TRBV12-2 is a recognized pseudogene. This CDR3 comprises 17 residues. CDR3 sequence (DNA): TGTGCAAGTCGCTCCTGGAGGGGCCCTTTTAGCTCCTACGAGCAGTACTTC. The encoded protein is CASRSWRGPFSSYEQYF.

This chain joins TRBV2 and TRBJ1-2, with 7 bases fitting TRBD1. The CDR3 runs to 14 residues. Trimming at V came to 1 base and at J to 5 bases, leaving 4 bases not matched to a gene. Per the germline V gene, CDR1 is SNHLY and CDR2 is FYNNEI. CDR3 nucleotides: TGTGCCAGCAGTGAAGAGACAGGGATGTATGGCTACACCTTC. Its translation is CASSEETGMYGYTF.

The sample holds a few counts of this clone. This chain connects TRBV19 to TRBJ1-5; D is possibly TRBD1 (6 bases). Germline assignment: CDR1 LNHDA and CDR2 SQIVND (reference sequence). The CDR3 length is 15 residues. Trimming took off 3 bases at V and 4 bases at J, with 13 bases between the two ends. In DNA, the CDR3 is TGTGCCAGTAGTATGAGTAGCAGGGGTAATCAGCCCCAGCATTTT. Protein product: CASSMSSRGNQPQHF.

This clone was picked up a small number of times. This same CDR3 is encoded by further DNA sequences in the sample. The rearrangement joins TRBV2 to TRBJ1-2; D possibly corresponds to TRBD1 (6 bases). CDR3 size: 14 residues. Germline CDR1 is SNHLY and CDR2 is FYNNEI. V was shortened by 5 bases and J by 4 bases, with 14 bases between the two germline ends. CDR3 loop: CASSSMAGAYGYTF. The CDR3 region has the DNA TGTGCCAGCAGTTCTATGGCAGGGGCCTATGGCTACACCTTC.

The chain combines TRBV19 with TRBJ2-2; 9 positions match TRBD2. J was trimmed by 7 bases and V by 7 bases; bases with no gene match: 13. Germline CDR1 and CDR2: LNHDA and SQIVND (reference sequence). This CDR3 has 16 amino acids. The CDR3 region is CASNSFSGRGGGELFF. CDR3 nucleotide sequence: TGTGCCAGTAACTCCTTTAGCGGGAGAGGTGGCGGGGAGCTGTTTTTT.

The V gene is TRBV9, the J gene TRBJ1-5; 7 positions agree with TRBD1. Per the germline V gene, CDR1 is SGDLS and CDR2 is YYNGEE. The CDR3 loop spans 14 amino acids. V was pared by 0 bases and J by 4 bases, with 1 base of the junction left unmatched. CDR3 nucleotides: TGTGCCAGCAGCGTAGGGGACAGAAATCAGCCCCAGCATTTT. Translating gives CASSVGDRNQPQHF.

The V and J genes are TRBV19 and TRBJ2-3; D is unclear. With 6 bases removed from V and 0 bases from J, the gap between germline ends came to 10 bases. Germline CDR1 is LNHDA and CDR2 is SQIVND (reference sequence). The CDR3 has 14 residues. The CDR3 DNA follows: TGTGCCAGTAGCCAGCGCACTAGCACAGATACGCAGTATTTT. Protein sequence: CASSQRTSTDTQYF. The full variable domain, rest sourced from reference TRBV19 and TRBJ2-3, is DGGITQSPKYLFRKEGQNVTLSCEQNLNHDAMYWYRQDPGQGLRLIYYSQIVNDFQKGDIAEGYSVSREKKESFPLTVTSAQKNPTAFYLCASSQRTSTDTQYFGPGTRLTVL.

The chain couples TRBV6-5 to TRBJ2-3; tentative D call: TRBD1 (6 bases). The CDR3 extends over 14 amino acids. V lost 6 bases and J 1 base, leaving 11 bases between the germline ends. The V gene's germline CDR1 is MNHEY and CDR2 SVGAGI. The CDR3 coding sequence is TGTGCCAGCAGACAGGGTTTCGGCACAGATACGCAGTATTTT. This encodes CASRQGFGTDTQYF.

The rearrangement uses TRBV29-1 and TRBJ2-1, with 7 nucleotides matching TRBD2. This CDR3 spans 14 amino acids. Germline V gene lookup returns CDR1 SQVTM and CDR2 ANQGSEA. Germline trimming cut 8 bases from V and 4 bases from J; bases unmatched to any gene: 11. The CDR3 DNA reads as TGCAGCTCACGTTCGGGGGGACTTTACAATGAGCAGTTCTTC. Amino acid sequence: CSSRSGGLYNEQFF.

This clone was observed once. This sequence joins TRBV11-3 and TRBJ2-3, with TRBD2 matching over 7 bases. Trimming removed 4 bases from V and 0 bases from J; junction bases left unmatched: 4. The CDR3 contains 15 residues. Germline CDR1 reads SGHNT; CDR2 reads YENEEA. The CDR3, as DNA: TGTGCCAGCAGCTCCCGGGGGGTTAGCACAGATACGCAGTATTTT. The encoded protein is CASSSRGVSTDTQYF.

The J gene is TRBJ1-3, the V gene TRBV6-1; D not resolved. Germline V lookup: CDR1 MNHNS, CDR2 SASEGT. The V end was cut by 3 bases, the J end by 0 bases, with 6 bases between. CDR3 length: 14 residues. The CDR3 protein is CASSEGSSGNTIYF. The CDR3 nucleotides read TGTGCCAGCAGTGAGGGCAGCTCTGGAAACACCATATATTTT.